This TCR beta chain comes out of a study of early T cells in non-severe SARS-CoV-2 infection. As for the study in general: It was bulk RNA from unsorted whole blood that was sequenced, and the chains were unpaired.

About this clonotype itself: What it recognizes is unknown.

Study findings and constraints: VDJdb matching favored anti-spike CD8 responses, missing private and CD4 specificities.

Individual cDNA molecules were tagged with unique molecular identifiers. MiXCR, applied by TCRdb to the 5' RACE reads, yields one record per CDR3 protein. The sample consists of approximately 50,000 distinct CDR3 sequences, around a tenth of them appearing once. The CDR3 contains 14 residues. V shed 7 bases and J shed 2 bases, with 12 bases lying between them. Germline lookup yields CDR1 MDHEN and CDR2 SYDVKM. V is TRBV28 and J is TRBJ2-1; D may be TRBD2 (6 bases). The sample taken for sequencing was whole blood. The receptor was isolated from an adult who was a healthcare worker with PCR-confirmed SARS-CoV-2 infection or an uninfected control (not recorded which). CDR3 amino acids: CASTFTGAYNEQFF. For the CDR3, the DNA is TGTGCCAGCACATTTACGGGAGCCTACAATGAGCAGTTCTTC.